Below are 26 T cell receptor beta chains sequenced from a single sample in a study of T cell repertoires in cytomegalovirus infection. TCRdb re-analysed the reads in MiXCR, keeping a single row per CDR3 protein. This table holds 600,000 to 700,000 distinct CDR3 sequences, around 30% found once. These receptors have no identified antigens. The specimen comprised cultured PBMCs, sampled from culture after CMV antigen stimulation. Every receptor here comes from a human donor in good health (CMV status not recorded). Some clones in this sample may be carry-over from other donors' samples.

This chain joins TRBV7-6 and TRBJ1-2; no firm D call. Germline loops: CDR1 SGHVS, CDR2 FNYEAQ. This CDR3 comprises 11 residues. The V and J ends lost 1 base and 6 bases respectively, with 3 bases between them. CDR3 loop: CASSLVNGYTF. The CDR3 DNA is TGTGCCAGCAGCTTAGTGAATGGCTACACCTTC.

This clonotype occurred once. This chain connects TRBV12-3 or TRBV12-4 to TRBJ1-2; D unresolved. Trimming left V 3 bases short and J 5 bases short, with 10 bases between. The CDR3 length is 13 residues. CDR3 in DNA: TGTGCCAGCAGTTTCCTGCAGAAATATGGCTACACCTTC. This encodes CASSFLQKYGYTF.

This clonotype showed up just a few times. The chain joins TRBV7-8 to TRBJ1-4, with TRBD1 matching over 11 bases. The trim removed 2 bases at V and 5 bases at J, leaving 4 bases unmatched. The CDR3 covers 16 residues. Germline CDR1 and CDR2: SGHVS and FQNEAQ. The CDR3 nucleotides read TGTGCCAGCAGCTTAAGAAGGGACAGGGGGAATGAAAAACTGTTTTTT. Translation: CASSLRRDRGNEKLFF.

J is TRBJ2-3 and V is TRBV7-2, with TRBD2 matching 16 bases. The J segment lost 8 bases and the V segment lost 2 bases, leaving 10 bases of the junction unmatched. This CDR3 is 18 amino acids long. CDR1 is SGHTA and CDR2 is FQGNSA in the germline V gene. CDR3 loop: CASSLLGLAGGGRGTQYF. In nucleotides, the CDR3 is TGTGCCAGCAGCTTATTGGGACTAGCGGGGGGGGGCAGGGGTACGCAGTATTTT.

This clonotype was picked up a small number of times. The chain employs TRBV7-8 and TRBJ2-7, with 10 bases fitting TRBD1. The CDR3 has 18 amino acids. In germline, CDR1 is SGHVS, CDR2 FQNEAQ. The junction had 11 bases not matched to a gene; V was cut back by 1 base and J by 2 bases. CDR3 loop: CASSLGTDRGLNTYEQYF. The CDR3 DNA follows: TGTGCCAGCAGCTTAGGAACCGACAGGGGGCTAAATACCTACGAGCAGTACTTC.

This clonotype was seen only a few times. The V gene is TRBV5-4, the J gene TRBJ2-1; 7 nucleotides align to TRBD2. Germline CDR1 SGHNT, CDR2 YYREEE (reference sequence). CDR3 size: 12 residues. V gave up 2 bases and J gave up 7 bases; unmatched junction bases: 0. In nucleotides, the CDR3 is TGTGCCAGCAGCTTCGGGAGGAATGAGCAGTTCTTC. This codes for CASSFGRNEQFF.

A few counts support this clonotype. This rearrangement joins TRBV7-2 to TRBJ2-2; 7 bases map to TRBD2. CDR1 SGHTA and CDR2 FQGNSA come from the germline V gene. V shed 2 bases and J 9 bases; nucleotides not matched to a gene: 9. The CDR3 extends over 15 amino acids. The CDR3 loop is CASSLSAAGPRELFF. In nucleotides, the CDR3 is TGTGCCAGCAGCTTATCCGCAGCGGGGCCAAGGGAGCTGTTTTTT. Full variable domain (rest looked up from reference TRBV7-2 and TRBJ2-2): GAGVSQSPSNKVTEKGKDVELRCDPISGHTALYWYRQSLGQGLEFLIYFQGNSAPDKSGLPSDRFSAERTGGSVSTLTIQRTQQEDSAVYLCASSLSAAGPRELFFGEGSRLTVL.

This chain joins TRBV7-2 and TRBJ2-7; the match to TRBD1 covers 7 bases. With V trimmed by 5 bases and J by 3 bases, 4 bases remained unmatched. Germline values: CDR1 SGHTA, CDR2 FQGNSA. The CDR3 runs 13 residues. CDR3: CASSRQGDYEQYF. The CDR3 DNA reads TGTGCCAGCAGCAGACAGGGTGACTACGAGCAGTACTTC.

This clonotype has a handful of counts. The chain is built from TRBV19 and TRBJ2-7, with TRBD2 as a possible D gene (7 bases). Germline lookup yields CDR1 LNHDA and CDR2 SQIVND (reference sequence). The CDR3 contains 15 residues. Trimming stripped 6 bases from V and 2 bases from J, with 17 bases between. The CDR3 DNA follows: TGTGCCAGTAGGGCTACAAGGGGGGGGACCTACGAGCAGTACTTC. Translating gives CASRATRGGTYEQYF.

The rearrangement links TRBV12-3 or TRBV12-4 to TRBJ2-5, with D unresolved. There are 13 residues in the CDR3. Trimming removed 8 bases from V and 4 bases from J, with 14 bases in between. CDR3 coding DNA: TGTGCCAGCCGTCAACCGTCACCAGAGACCCAGTACTTC. Protein product: CASRQPSPETQYF.

V and J are TRBV6-5 and TRBJ1-1; D perhaps matches TRBD1 (5 bases). Germline V gene sequence: CDR1 MNHEY, CDR2 SVGAGI. The V gene lost 10 bases and the J gene lost 1 base, with 13 bases spanning the gap. This CDR3 has 13 amino acids. Here the CDR3 DNA reads TGTGCCATCCGACGGGGGAAGAACACTGAAGCTTTCTTT. It encodes CAIRRGKNTEAFF.

The chain couples TRBV14 to TRBJ2-3; a weak D match, TRBD2 (6 bases). Germline V gene lookup returns CDR1 SGHDN and CDR2 FVKESK. The CDR3 runs 16 residues. Trimming removed 3 bases at V and 4 bases at J, with 17 bases between. CDR3 sequence: CASSHRVRGLADTQYF. CDR3 in DNA: TGTGCCAGCAGCCACCGGGTTCGGGGGTTAGCAGATACGCAGTATTTT.

The genes are TRBV2 and TRBJ2-5; D possibly uses TRBD1 or TRBD2 (5 bases each). Per the germline V gene, CDR1 is SNHLY and CDR2 is FYNNEI. The CDR3 consists of 13 residues. Trimming cost V 4 bases and J 2 bases, with 8 bases left between them. The CDR3 bases are TGTGCCAGCAGTGGAGGGGCTCAAGAGACCCAGTACTTC. This codes for CASSGGAQETQYF. Full variable domain (outside the CDR3, taken from reference TRBV2 and TRBJ2-5): EPEVTQTPSHQVTQMGQEVILRCVPISNHLYFYWYRQILGQKVEFLVSFYNNEISEKSEIFDDQFSVERPDGSNFTLKIRSTKLEDSAMYFCASSGGAQETQYFGPGTRLLVL.

V usage is TRBV27 and J usage is TRBJ2-2; maybe TRBD2 (5 bases). The CDR3 spans 15 residues. Germline lookup yields CDR1 MNHEY and CDR2 SMNVEV (reference sequence). The V end lost 3 bases, the J end lost 2 bases, and 10 bases lay between the germline ends. DNA of the CDR3: TGTGCCAGCAGTTTGTGGACTGGAAACACCGGGGAGCTGTTTTTT. Translated: CASSLWTGNTGELFF.

The chain is built from TRBV19 and TRBJ2-3; 7 nucleotides line up with TRBD2. Germline trimming cut 8 bases from V and 3 bases from J; bases unmatched to any gene: 11. The germline V gene encodes CDR1 LNHDA and CDR2 SQIVND (reference sequence). CDR3 size: 15 residues. CDR3 in amino acids: CASAGRGGGTDTQYF. The CDR3, as DNA: TGTGCCAGTGCGGGGAGAGGCGGGGGAACAGATACGCAGTATTTT.

This clonotype was seen many times. This chain links TRBV7-2 with TRBJ2-7; D may be TRBD1 (6 bases). V was pared by 1 base and J by 7 bases, with 14 bases between. The CDR3 runs 14 residues. Germline CDR1 and CDR2: SGHTA and FQGNSA. The CDR3 bases are TGTGCCAGCAGCTTAGGGGGGCGGTCGGAAGAGCAGTACTTC. Amino acid sequence: CASSLGGRSEEQYF.

J is TRBJ1-2 and V is TRBV6-1; D may be TRBD1 (6 bases). V was trimmed by 8 bases and J by 5 bases, leaving 18 bases between them. This CDR3 region has 14 residues. Germline V CDR1 and CDR2: MNHNS, SASEGT. In DNA, the CDR3 is TGTGCCAGCTGGTCTGACAGGCAAACTTATGGCTACACCTTC. Translation: CASWSDRQTYGYTF.

J is TRBJ1-2 and V is TRBV15; possible D gene TRBD1, 5 bases. Deletions cut 1 base from V and 2 bases from J, with 14 bases between. CDR1 and CDR2 (germline): LNHNV, YYDKDF (reference sequence). The CDR3 is 16 residues long. CDR3 residues: CATSRVGLGKNYGYTF. As DNA, the CDR3 is TGTGCCACCAGCAGAGTGGGACTCGGGAAAAACTATGGCTACACCTTC.

This clonotype has more than one count but fewer than ten. This chain joins TRBV27 and TRBJ2-1; no clear D gene. The CDR3 has 12 amino acids. The germline V and J ends were trimmed by 2 bases and 6 bases, with 5 bases remaining between them. CDR1 is MNHEY, CDR2 SMNVEV, per germline (reference sequence). The CDR3 region is CASSLRANEQFF. DNA of the CDR3: TGTGCCAGCAGTTTACGGGCCAATGAGCAGTTCTTC.

Of note for this clonotype: Germline is not matched at one junction end, which may reflect a read error. This chain links TRBV4-1 with TRBJ1-3, with D tentatively TRBD1 (5 bases). Germline V gene lookup returns CDR1 MGHRA and CDR2 YSYEKL. The length of the CDR3 is 17 residues. The CDR3 DNA reads as TGCGCCAGCAGCCAAGTGAGGGGCTCCAACTCTGAAAACACCATATATTTT. Translating it yields CASSQVRGSNSENTIYF.

This clonotype has more than one count but fewer than ten. This chain joins TRBV12-3 or TRBV12-4 and TRBJ2-3; TRBD2 agrees at 12 bases. Trimming took 1 base from V and 4 from J; bases not matched to a gene: 9. CDR3 length: 18 amino acids. The CDR3 bases are TGTGCCAGCAGTTTAGTGGTCCGGCTAGCGGGGGGGCCAGATACGCAGTATTTT. This codes for CASSLVVRLAGGPDTQYF.

The sample holds a few counts of this clonotype. The rearrangement links TRBV11-2 to TRBJ1-2, with D hard to call. Trimming took 2 bases from V and 3 from J, leaving 7 bases between them. CDR1 and CDR2 (germline): SGHAT, FQNNGV. This CDR3 is built from 13 residues. The CDR3 loop is CASSLSQHYGYTF. CDR3 DNA sequence: TGTGCCAGCAGCTTAAGTCAGCACTATGGCTACACCTTC.

This clonotype turned up a few times. The V and J genes are TRBV7-2 and TRBJ2-7; D is undetermined. The V gene's germline CDR1 is SGHTA and CDR2 FQGNSA. This CDR3 region has 14 residues. With 8 bases removed from V and 0 bases from J, the gap between germline ends came to 14 bases. Here the CDR3 reads CASGVRRSSYEQYF. The CDR3 DNA reads TGTGCCAGCGGGGTCAGAAGATCCTCCTACGAGCAGTACTTC. The variable domain in full, completed from reference TRBV7-2 and TRBJ2-7, reads GAGVSQSPSNKVTEKGKDVELRCDPISGHTALYWYRQSLGQGLEFLIYFQGNSAPDKSGLPSDRFSAERTGGSVSTLTIQRTQQEDSAVYLCASGVRRSSYEQYFGPGTRLTVT.

The genes are TRBV6-6 and TRBJ2-4; perhaps TRBD1 as D (5 bases). This CDR3 comprises 15 residues. The V end lost 10 bases, the J end lost 3 bases, and 19 bases lay between the germline ends. Per germline, CDR1 MNHNY and CDR2 SVGAGI (reference sequence). DNA for the CDR3: TGTGCCACCTGCCCACGGACAACGAACAAAAACATTCAGTACTTC. Protein sequence: CATCPRTTNKNIQYF.

This clonotype occurred a few times. The chain links TRBV6-1 to TRBJ2-1, with D possibly TRBD2 on 7 matching bases. V was clipped by 7 bases and J by 3 bases, with 16 bases between them. The germline V gene encodes CDR1 MNHNS and CDR2 SASEGT. The CDR3 extends over 15 amino acids. The CDR3 bases are TGTGCCAGCAACGAGGGGGGGGCCAACTACAATGAGCAGTTCTTC. Translating it yields CASNEGGANYNEQFF.

This chain joins TRBV7-9 and TRBJ1-2, with TRBD1 identical over 9 bases. The CDR3 extends over 14 amino acids. Germline V gene data show CDR1 as SEHNR and CDR2 as FQNEAQ (reference sequence). V was clipped by 0 bases and J by 7 bases; unmatched bases: 3. In DNA, the CDR3 is TGTGCCAGCAGCTTAGCCGGGACAGGGAGTGGCTACACCTTC. Encoded protein: CASSLAGTGSGYTF.